The present TCR beta chain was sequenced within a study of blood T cell repertoires in COVID-19. On the study more broadly: Acute and convalescent COVID-19 samples came from the United States, Italy and Spain. Nucleic acid was either cDNA or gDNA, and it came from T cells, B-cell-depleted T cells, or PBMCs.

Per the germline V gene, CDR1 is SGHAT and CDR2 is FQNNGV. Trimming left V 3 bases short and J 4 bases short, with 10 bases between. CDR3 length equals 14 residues. Original handling: From reference gene primer amplification, estimates of nucleated cell counts were derived. Method: immunoSEQ multiplex PCR; TCRdb's copy keeps in-frame clones and lacks some. The V and J calls and the clone size are those of that table, but D and trimming were determined from the DNA. The sample includes 150,000 to 200,000 clones, 60% to 80% of them seen just once. This receptor was obtained from a man between 65 and 85 years old with acute or convalescent COVID-19. Sequencing input: peripheral blood. The chain has TRBV11-2 and TRBJ1-3; D uncertain. CDR3 sequence: CASSLHPGGNTIYF. The CDR3 nucleotides read TGTGCCAGCAGCTTGCATCCGGGGGGAAACACCATATATTTT.